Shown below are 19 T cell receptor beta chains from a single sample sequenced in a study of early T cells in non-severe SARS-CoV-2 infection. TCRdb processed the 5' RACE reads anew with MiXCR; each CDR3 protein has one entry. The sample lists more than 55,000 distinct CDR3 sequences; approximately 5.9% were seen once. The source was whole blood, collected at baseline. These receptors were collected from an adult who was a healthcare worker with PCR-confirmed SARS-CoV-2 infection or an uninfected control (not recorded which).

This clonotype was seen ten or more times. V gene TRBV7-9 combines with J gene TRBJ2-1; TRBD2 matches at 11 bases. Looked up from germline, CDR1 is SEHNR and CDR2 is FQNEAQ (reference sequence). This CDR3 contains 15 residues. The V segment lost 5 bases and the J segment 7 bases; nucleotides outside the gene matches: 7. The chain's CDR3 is CASSLASGRSNEQFF. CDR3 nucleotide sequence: TGTGCCAGCAGCCTCGCTAGCGGGAGGAGTAATGAGCAGTTCTTC.

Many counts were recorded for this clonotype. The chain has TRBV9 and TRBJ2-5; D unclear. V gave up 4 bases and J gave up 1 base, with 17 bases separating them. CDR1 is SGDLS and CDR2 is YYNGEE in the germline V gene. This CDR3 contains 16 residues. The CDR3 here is CASSPGKPLLQETQYF. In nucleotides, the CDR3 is TGTGCCAGCAGCCCAGGCAAGCCCCTTCTCCAAGAGACCCAGTACTTC.

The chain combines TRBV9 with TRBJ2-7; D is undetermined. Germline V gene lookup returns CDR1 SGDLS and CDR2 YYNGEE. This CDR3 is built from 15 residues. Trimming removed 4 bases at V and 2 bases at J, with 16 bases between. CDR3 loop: CASSPPNSIAYEQYF. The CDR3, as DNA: TGTGCCAGCAGCCCCCCAAATAGCATAGCCTACGAGCAGTACTTC.

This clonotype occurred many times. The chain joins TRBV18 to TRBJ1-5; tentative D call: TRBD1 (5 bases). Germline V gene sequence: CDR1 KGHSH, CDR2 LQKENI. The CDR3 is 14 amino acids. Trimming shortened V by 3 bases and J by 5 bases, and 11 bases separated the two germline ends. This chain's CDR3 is CASSPGGIDQPQHF. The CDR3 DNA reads TGTGCCAGCTCACCTGGGGGGATCGATCAGCCCCAGCATTTT.

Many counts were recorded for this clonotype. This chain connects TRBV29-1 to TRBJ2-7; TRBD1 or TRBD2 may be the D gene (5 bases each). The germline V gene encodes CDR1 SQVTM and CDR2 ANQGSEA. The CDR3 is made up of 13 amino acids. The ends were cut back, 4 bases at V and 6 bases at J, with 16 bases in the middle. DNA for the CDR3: TGCAGCGTTGCCGGGACGGTCTTCTCCGAGCAGTACTTC. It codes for CSVAGTVFSEQYF.

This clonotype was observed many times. This CDR3 is CAISEPTSAGQGALYEQYF. CDR3 DNA: TGTGCCATCAGTGAGCCGACCTCCGCGGGACAGGGGGCTTTGTACGAGCAGTACTTC. The chain employs TRBV10-3 and TRBJ2-7; 12 nucleotides align to TRBD1. The CDR3 runs to 19 residues. Germline CDR1 ENHRY, CDR2 SYGVKD. J was trimmed by 4 bases and V by 2 bases; bases with no gene match: 15.

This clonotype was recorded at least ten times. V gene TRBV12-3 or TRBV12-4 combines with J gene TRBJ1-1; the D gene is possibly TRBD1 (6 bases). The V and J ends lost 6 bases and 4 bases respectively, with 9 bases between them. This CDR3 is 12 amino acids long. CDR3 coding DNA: TGTGCCAGCAGGAGGGGGGGCACTGAAGCTTTCTTT. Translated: CASRRGGTEAFF.

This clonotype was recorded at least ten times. The CDR3 DNA reads as TGTGCCAGCAGTTTTATCGGCAGGGGGGACACCGGGGAGCTGTTTTTT. Translating it yields CASSFIGRGDTGELFF. The rearrangement uses TRBV28 and TRBJ2-2, with D possibly matching TRBD1 (7 bases). With 3 bases removed from V and 3 bases from J, the gap between germline ends came to 14 bases. Germline-derived CDR1 and CDR2 are MDHEN and SYDVKM. This CDR3 has 16 residues.

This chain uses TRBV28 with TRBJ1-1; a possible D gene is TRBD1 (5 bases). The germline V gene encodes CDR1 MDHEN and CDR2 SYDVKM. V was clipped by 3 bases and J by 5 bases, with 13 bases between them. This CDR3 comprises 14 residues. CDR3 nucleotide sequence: TGTGCCAGCAGTTTTACGGGGGTTGGTACTGAAGCTTTCTTT. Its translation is CASSFTGVGTEAFF.

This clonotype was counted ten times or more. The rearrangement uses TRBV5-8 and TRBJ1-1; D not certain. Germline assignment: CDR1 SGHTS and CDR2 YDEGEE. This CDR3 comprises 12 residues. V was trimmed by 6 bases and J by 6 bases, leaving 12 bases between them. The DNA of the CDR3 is TGTGCCAGCAACGAACCGGGTCCTGAAGCTTTCTTT. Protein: CASNEPGPEAFF.

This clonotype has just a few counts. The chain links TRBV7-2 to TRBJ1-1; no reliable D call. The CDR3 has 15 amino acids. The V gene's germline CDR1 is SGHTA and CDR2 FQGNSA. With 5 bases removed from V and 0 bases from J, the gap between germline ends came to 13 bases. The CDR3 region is CASSRGLQMNTEAFF. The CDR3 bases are TGTGCCAGCAGCCGTGGACTCCAGATGAACACTGAAGCTTTCTTT.

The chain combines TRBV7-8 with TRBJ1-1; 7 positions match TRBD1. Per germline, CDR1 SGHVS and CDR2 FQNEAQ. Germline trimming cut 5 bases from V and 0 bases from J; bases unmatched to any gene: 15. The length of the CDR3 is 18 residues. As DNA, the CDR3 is TGTGCCAGCAGCCTTCGACCAGGGGGAACCTTCATGAACACTGAAGCTTTCTTT. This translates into CASSLRPGGTFMNTEAFF.

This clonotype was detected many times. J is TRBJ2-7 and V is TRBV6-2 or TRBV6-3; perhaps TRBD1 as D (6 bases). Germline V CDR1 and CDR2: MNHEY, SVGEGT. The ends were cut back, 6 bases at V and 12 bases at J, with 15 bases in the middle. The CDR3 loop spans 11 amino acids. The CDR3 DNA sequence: TGTGCCAGCAGGACTCAACAGGGACCGTACTTC. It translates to CASRTQQGPYF.

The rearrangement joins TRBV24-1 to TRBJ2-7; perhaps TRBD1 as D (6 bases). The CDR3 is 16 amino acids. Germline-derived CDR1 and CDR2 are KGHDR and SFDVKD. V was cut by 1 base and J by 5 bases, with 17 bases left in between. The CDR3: CATSDFGRQASHEQYF. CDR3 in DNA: TGTGCCACCAGTGATTTTGGTCGACAGGCTTCCCACGAGCAGTACTTC.

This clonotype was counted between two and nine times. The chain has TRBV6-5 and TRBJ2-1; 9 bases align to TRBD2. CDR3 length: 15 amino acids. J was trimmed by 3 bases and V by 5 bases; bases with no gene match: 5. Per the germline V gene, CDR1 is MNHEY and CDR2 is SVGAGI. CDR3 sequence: CASSAGLADYNEQFF. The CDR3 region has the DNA TGTGCCAGCAGTGCGGGACTAGCCGACTACAATGAGCAGTTCTTC.

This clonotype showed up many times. In DNA, the CDR3 is TGTGCCAGCAGTAACAGGGGGCCCCCAGATACGCAGTATTTT. It translates to CASSNRGPPDTQYF. The V call is TRBV6-1, the J call TRBJ2-3; 9 nucleotides align to TRBD1. J gave up 4 bases and V 5 bases, and 4 bases lay outside the gene matches. Germline CDR1 and CDR2: MNHNS and SASEGT. The CDR3 is 14 amino acids.

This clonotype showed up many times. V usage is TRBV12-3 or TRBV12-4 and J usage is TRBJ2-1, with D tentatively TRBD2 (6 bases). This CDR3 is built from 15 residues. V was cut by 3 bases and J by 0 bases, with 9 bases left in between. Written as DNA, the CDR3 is TGTGCCAGCAGTTTGGACGGGAGCTCCTACAATGAGCAGTTCTTC. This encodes CASSLDGSSYNEQFF.

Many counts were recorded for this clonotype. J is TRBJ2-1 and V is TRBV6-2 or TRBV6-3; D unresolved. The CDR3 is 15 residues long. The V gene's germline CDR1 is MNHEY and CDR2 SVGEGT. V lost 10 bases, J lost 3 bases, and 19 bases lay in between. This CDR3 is CATEMRSHLYNEQFF. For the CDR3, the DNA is TGTGCCACCGAGATGCGGAGCCACCTCTACAATGAGCAGTTCTTC.

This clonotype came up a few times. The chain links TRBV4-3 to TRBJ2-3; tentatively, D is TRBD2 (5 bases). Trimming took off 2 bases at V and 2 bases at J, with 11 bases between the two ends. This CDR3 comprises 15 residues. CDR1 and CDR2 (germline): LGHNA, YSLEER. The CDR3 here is CASSQKPGDTDTQYF. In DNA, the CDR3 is TGCGCCAGCAGCCAAAAACCCGGGGACACAGATACGCAGTATTTT.